This T cell receptor beta chain was captured by sequencing in a study of T cell responses to AZD1222 COVID-19 vaccine. Sequenced by immunoSEQ multiplex PCR; TCRdb stores in-frame clones only, minus some. Of about 150,000 clones in the sample, roughly nine tenths were seen once. This clone showed up just a few times. The antigen is undetermined. Regarding the study as a whole: Donors were largely white British and mainly female; clonal diversity was possibly underestimated.

The sequence derives from an adult who received the AZD1222 COVID-19 vaccine. The sequencing here drew on peripheral blood, taken 28 days after the second AZD1222 dose.

Here the CDR3 DNA reads TGTGCCAGTATCCGTCAACCAGGGGTCACTGAAGCTTTCTTT. It is translated as CASIRQPGVTEAFF. The rearrangement joins TRBV19 to TRBJ1-1; perhaps TRBD1 as D (6 bases). Germline CDR1 and CDR2: LNHDA and SQIVND (reference sequence). Between the trimmed V and J ends, which lost 7 bases and 4 bases, there was a span of 16 bases. CDR3 length: 14 residues.